A single sample is the source of the 16 T cell receptor beta chains below, sequenced in a study of T cells in Graves' hyperthyroidism and ophthalmopathy. The source material, RNA transcripts, was used to amplify TCR beta CDR3 regions. HTBI primers were used for first-round RT-PCR of the TCR CDR3. TCRdb itself ran the multiplex PCR reads through MiXCR, one entry per CDR3 protein. The repertoire holds around 280,000 distinct CDR3 sequences, with roughly 13% as singletons. Sequencing used blood. The receptor source for this set is a woman in her 40s with Graves' hyperthyroidism.

This clonotype has at least ten counts. The V call is TRBV7-8, the J call TRBJ2-1; 12 bases map to TRBD2. This CDR3 spans 20 amino acids. Germline V gene lookup returns CDR1 SGHVS and CDR2 FQNEAQ. The V and J ends lost 5 bases and 1 base, in that order; junction bases with no gene match: 15. The chain's CDR3 is CASSPTLAGGRSVSYNEQFF. DNA for the CDR3: TGTGCCAGCAGCCCAACACTAGCGGGAGGAAGATCGGTTTCCTACAATGAGCAGTTCTTC.

V usage is TRBV5-6 and J usage is TRBJ1-2; 9 bases are shared with TRBD1. The germline CDR1 and CDR2 sequences are SGHDT and YYEEEE. The trim removed 2 bases at V and 4 bases at J, leaving 6 bases unmatched. The CDR3 runs to 15 residues. The CDR3 loop reads CASSFGTGSGYGYTF. In DNA, the CDR3 is TGTGCCAGCAGCTTCGGGACAGGGTCAGGCTATGGCTACACCTTC.

This clonotype appeared a few times. The chain has TRBV20-1 and TRBJ2-3; 15 positions agree with TRBD2. Germline values: CDR1 DFQATT, CDR2 SNEGSKA (reference sequence). This CDR3 region has 16 residues. V shed 3 bases and J 6 bases; nucleotides not matched to a gene: 7. The DNA of the CDR3 is TGCAGTGCTAGTTTTTCCGGACTAGCGGGAGGGGATACGCAGTATTTT. Protein: CSASFSGLAGGDTQYF.

This clonotype was counted ten times or more. The chain links TRBV7-2 to TRBJ1-2; 10 nucleotides agree with TRBD1. V gave up 4 bases and J gave up 2 bases; unmatched junction bases: 1. Germline loops: CDR1 SGHTA, CDR2 FQGNSA. The length of the CDR3 is 14 residues. CDR3 nucleotide sequence: TGTGCCAGCAGCTCGGACAGGGGGAACTATGGCTACACCTTC. This encodes CASSSDRGNYGYTF.

This clonotype was recorded many times. The CDR3 is CASRKPGQAVQTSGNTIYF. The CDR3 nucleotides are TGTGCCAGCAGGAAACCGGGACAGGCGGTACAAACCTCTGGAAACACCATATATTTT. The chain combines TRBV2 with TRBJ1-3; TRBD1 aligns across 8 bases. This CDR3 has 19 amino acids. Looked up from germline, CDR1 is SNHLY and CDR2 is FYNNEI. Trimming at V came to 6 bases and at J to 0 bases, leaving 16 bases not matched to a gene.

This clonotype was observed at least ten times. The rearrangement uses TRBV11-2 and TRBJ1-2; D not certain. Germline CDR1 SGHAT, CDR2 FQNNGV. With 0 bases removed from V and 6 bases from J, the gap between germline ends came to 5 bases. CDR3 length: 12 amino acids. Written as DNA, the CDR3 is TGTGCCAGCAGCTTAGATGGGGATGGCTACACCTTC. The encoded protein is CASSLDGDGYTF.

The chain recombines TRBV10-3 with TRBJ1-1, with 9 bases aligning to TRBD1. The CDR3 has 14 amino acids. V lost 6 bases to trimming and J lost 2 bases; unmatched junction nucleotides: 4. Germline V gene data show CDR1 as ENHRY and CDR2 as SYGVKD. This CDR3 reads CAIRWTGENTEAFF. The CDR3 DNA reads TGTGCCATCAGATGGACAGGGGAAAACACTGAAGCTTTCTTT.

This clonotype was picked up many times. The rearrangement uses TRBV27 and TRBJ1-1; D not resolved. The V and J ends lost 1 base and 1 base respectively, with 4 bases between them. The CDR3 is 13 amino acids. Per germline, CDR1 MNHEY and CDR2 SMNVEV (reference sequence). CDR3 sequence (DNA): TGTGCCAGCAGTTTATGGCCGAACACTGAAGCTTTCTTT. This sequence encodes CASSLWPNTEAFF.

The chain combines TRBV3-1 with TRBJ1-2, with D unclear. Germline CDR1 is LGHDT and CDR2 is YNNKEL (reference sequence). The CDR3 extends over 14 amino acids. V gave up 0 bases and J gave up 3 bases, with 8 bases separating them. CDR3 coding DNA: TGTGCCAGCAGCCAAGATAACAGCCACTATGGCTACACCTTC. The encoded protein is CASSQDNSHYGYTF.

The rearrangement uses TRBV20-1 and TRBJ2-5, with 9 positions matching TRBD1. Germline assignment: CDR1 DFQATT and CDR2 SNEGSKA (reference sequence). The CDR3 loop spans 15 amino acids. Trimming at V came to 6 bases and at J to 5 bases, leaving 13 bases not matched to a gene. The CDR3 nucleotides are TGCAGTGCCGAACCAACGACAGGGGGTTTTGAGACCCAGTACTTC. Amino acid sequence: CSAEPTTGGFETQYF.

This chain uses TRBV5-8 with TRBJ2-2; 8 bases are a match to TRBD2. Germline V gene lookup returns CDR1 SGHTS and CDR2 YDEGEE. Trimming cost V 5 bases and J 5 bases; bases outside gene matches: 8. The CDR3 loop spans 15 amino acids. The CDR3 sequence: CASRQGAGGTGELFF. The CDR3 DNA follows: TGTGCCAGCAGACAGGGCGCGGGAGGTACCGGGGAGCTGTTTTTT. Full variable domain (rest looked up from reference TRBV5-8 and TRBJ2-2): EAGVTQSPTHLIKTRGQQATLRCSPISGHTSVYWYQQALGLGLQFLLWYDEGEERNRGNFPPRFSGRQFPNYSSELNVNALELEDSALYLCASRQGAGGTGELFFGEGSRLTVL.

The gene calls are TRBV6-1 and TRBJ1-1, with D possibly matching TRBD1 (5 bases). Germline V CDR1 and CDR2: MNHNS, SASEGT. The CDR3 totals 14 residues. Trimming pared 5 bases from V and 1 base from J, leaving 11 bases between. The CDR3 DNA reads TGTGCCAGCAGTCATTTCCAGGGGAACACTGAAGCTTTCTTT. The encoded protein is CASSHFQGNTEAFF.

Ten or more counts support this clonotype. The rearrangement joins TRBV7-8 to TRBJ1-1; no reliable D call. The CDR3 has 11 amino acids. Germline CDR1 is SGHVS and CDR2 is FQNEAQ. The germline V and J ends were trimmed by 5 bases and 7 bases, with 8 bases remaining between them. The CDR3 region has the DNA TGTGCCAGCAGCCTAGAAAGTGAAGCTTTCTTT. Protein sequence: CASSLESEAFF.

This clonotype is termed medium-sized (0.01 to 0.1%). The chain couples TRBV20-1 to TRBJ2-7; D is perhaps TRBD2 (5 bases). With 3 bases removed from V and 0 bases from J, the gap between germline ends came to 15 bases. CDR3 length: 15 amino acids. Germline assignment: CDR1 DFQATT and CDR2 SNEGSKA (reference sequence). The CDR3 nucleotides are TGCAGTGCTAGGGACTTCGACTTAAGCTCCTACGAGCAGTACTTC. It codes for CSARDFDLSSYEQYF.

This clonotype was recorded many times. The rearrangement links TRBV6-1 to TRBJ2-2; no clear D gene. Trimming removed 7 bases at V and 0 bases at J, with 15 bases between. The CDR3 consists of 16 residues. Germline assignment: CDR1 MNHNS and CDR2 SASEGT. The CDR3 spells CASMMAARSNTGELFF. The CDR3 DNA follows: TGTGCCAGCATGATGGCCGCCCGTTCGAACACCGGGGAGCTGTTTTTT.

This clonotype has more than one count but fewer than ten. The V and J genes are TRBV6-2 or TRBV6-3 and TRBJ1-3; TRBD1 might be the D (5 bases). This CDR3 spans 14 amino acids. Germline V gene sequence: CDR1 MNHEY, CDR2 SVGEGT. Trimming stripped 7 bases from V and 0 bases from J, with 10 bases between. The CDR3, as DNA: TGTGCCAGCATGGGACGGTTCTCTGGAAACACCATATATTTT. It codes for CASMGRFSGNTIYF.